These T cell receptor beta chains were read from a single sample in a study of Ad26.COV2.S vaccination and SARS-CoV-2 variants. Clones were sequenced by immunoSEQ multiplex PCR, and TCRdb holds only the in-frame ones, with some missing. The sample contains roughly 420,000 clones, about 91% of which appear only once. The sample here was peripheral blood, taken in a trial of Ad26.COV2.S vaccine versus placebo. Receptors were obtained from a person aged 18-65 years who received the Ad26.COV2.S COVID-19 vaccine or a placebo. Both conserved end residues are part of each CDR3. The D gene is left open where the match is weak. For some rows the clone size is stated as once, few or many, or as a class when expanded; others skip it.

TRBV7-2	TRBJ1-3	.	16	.	TGTGCCAGCAGCTTAAAACACCTAGGCCCTGGAAACACCATATATTTT	CASSLKHLGPGNTIYF
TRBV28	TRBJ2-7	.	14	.	TGTGCCAGCTCGCGGGCCTTCACAACCTACGAGCAGTACTTC	CASSRAFTTYEQYF
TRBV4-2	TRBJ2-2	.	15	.	TGTGCCAGCAGCCCAGATTGGGCTAGCACCGGGGAGCTGTTTTTT	CASSPDWASTGELFF
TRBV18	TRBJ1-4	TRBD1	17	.	TGTGCCAGCTCACCCGGTCCCGACAGGGGCTGGTACGGCGAACTGTTTTTT	CASSPGPDRGWYGELFF
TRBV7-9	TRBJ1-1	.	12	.	TGTGCCAGCAGCCCCGGACAGTTTGAAGCTTTCTTT	CASSPGQFEAFF
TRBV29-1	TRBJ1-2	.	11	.	TGCAGCGTTGGCAGGGACTATGGCTACACCTTC	CSVGRDYGYTF
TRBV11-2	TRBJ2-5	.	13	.	TGTGCCAGCAGCCTAGCAAAACCGGAGACCCAGTACTTC	CASSLAKPETQYF
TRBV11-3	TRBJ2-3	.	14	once	TGTGCCAGCAGCTTCCAGGGGCGGACAGATACGCAGTATTTT	CASSFQGRTDTQYF
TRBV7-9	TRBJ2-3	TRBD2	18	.	TGTGCCAGCAGCTTAGGCGGGACTAGCGGGGGGTTAACAGATACGCAGTATTTT	CASSLGGTSGGLTDTQYF
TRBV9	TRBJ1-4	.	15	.	TGTGCCAGCAGCGGACCGGAGGGTATGGGTGAAAAACTGTTTTTT	CASSGPEGMGEKLFF
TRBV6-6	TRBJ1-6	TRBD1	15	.	TGTGCCAGCAGCCGACCGGGACAGGGTAATTCACCCCTCCACTTT	CASSRPGQGNSPLHF
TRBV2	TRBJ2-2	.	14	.	TGTGCCAGCAACGCGGGGACGGGCACCGGGGAGCTGTTTTTT	CASNAGTGTGELFF
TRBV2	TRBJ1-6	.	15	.	TGTGCCAGCTTTCGGGACATACTCTATAATTCACCCCTCCACTTT	CASFRDILYNSPLHF
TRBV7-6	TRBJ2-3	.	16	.	TGTGCCAGCAGCTTAGTCGGCGGCCCTAGCACAGATACGCAGTATTTT	CASSLVGGPSTDTQYF
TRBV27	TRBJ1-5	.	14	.	TGTGCCAGCAGTTTAATGGGCAGCTATCAGCCCCAGCATTTT	CASSLMGSYQPQHF
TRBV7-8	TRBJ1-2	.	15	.	TGTGCCAGCAGCTTAGGCCAGCTTTTGGGCTATGGCTACACCTTC	CASSLGQLLGYGYTF
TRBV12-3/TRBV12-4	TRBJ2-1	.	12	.	TGTGCCAGCAGCCCTAGCGTCAGTGAGCAGTTCTTC	CASSPSVSEQFF
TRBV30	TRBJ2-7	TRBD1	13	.	TGTGCCTGGAGTGTGGACAGGGAGTACGAGCAGTACTTC	CAWSVDREYEQYF
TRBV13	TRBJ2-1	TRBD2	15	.	TGTGCCAGCATTACGGGGGCTAGCGGGAGCAATGAGCAGTTCTTC	CASITGASGSNEQFF
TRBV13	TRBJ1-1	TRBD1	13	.	TGTGCCAGCAGCGGCAACAGGGGTACTGAAGCTTTCTTT	CASSGNRGTEAFF
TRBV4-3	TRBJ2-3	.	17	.	TGCGCCAGCAGCCAAGATGGTTGGACAGCGGGCACAGATACGCAGTATTTT	CASSQDGWTAGTDTQYF
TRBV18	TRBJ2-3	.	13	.	TGTGCCAGCTCACCACGTAGGGAAGATACGCAGTATTTT	CASSPRREDTQYF
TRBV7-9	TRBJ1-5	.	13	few	TGTGCCAGCAGCTTAATCCAGGGCCAGCCCCAGCATTTT	CASSLIQGQPQHF
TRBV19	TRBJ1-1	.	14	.	TGTGCCAGTCGTCTTGGGGACACGAGCACTGAAGCTTTCTTT	CASRLGDTSTEAFF
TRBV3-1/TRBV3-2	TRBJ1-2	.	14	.	TGTGCCAGCAGCCAATGGTGGACCGTCTATGGCTACACCTTC	CASSQWWTVYGYTF
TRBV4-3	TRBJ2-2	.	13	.	TGCGCCAGCAGCCAAACGTCAGCCGGGGAGCTGTTTTTT	CASSQTSAGELFF
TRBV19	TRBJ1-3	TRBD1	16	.	TGTGCCAGTAGAGACTGGACAGGGAGCTCTGGAAACACCATATATTTT	CASRDWTGSSGNTIYF
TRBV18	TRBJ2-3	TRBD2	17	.	TGTGCCAGCTCAACCCCGAAAGGCGGGGGGGTCTCAGATACGCAGTATTTT	CASSTPKGGGVSDTQYF
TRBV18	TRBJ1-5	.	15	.	TGTGCCAGCTCACCAGGCGCCCCTAGCAATCAGCCCCAGCATTTT	CASSPGAPSNQPQHF
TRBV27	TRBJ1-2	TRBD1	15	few	TGTGCCAGCAGTCCTCTTGGACAGGGGACGGATGGCTACACCTTC	CASSPLGQGTDGYTF
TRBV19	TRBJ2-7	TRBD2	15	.	TGTGCCAGTAGTACGGGACTAGCGGGGGCCTACGAGCAGTACTTC	CASSTGLAGAYEQYF
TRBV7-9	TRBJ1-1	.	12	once	TGTGCCAGCAGCACAGGCCCTACTGAAGCTTTCTTT	CASSTGPTEAFF
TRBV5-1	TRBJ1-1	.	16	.	TGCGCCAGCAGCCCCTGGGGATCGGGAATGAACACTGAAGCTTTCTTT	CASSPWGSGMNTEAFF
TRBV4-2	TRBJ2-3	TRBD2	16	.	TGTGCCAGCAGCCGGGTAGCGGGAGGGGGCACAGATACGCAGTATTTT	CASSRVAGGGTDTQYF